Detailed here is one T cell receptor (beta chain). The antigen remains undetermined. Assay used: immunoSEQ multiplex PCR; TCRdb lists only in-frame clones, some missing. The sample shows approximately 190,000 clones, under 95% of them seen only once. This entry is derived from a study of T cell responses to AZD1222 COVID-19 vaccine. Findings and limits, study-wide: Clonal diversity was possibly underestimated; the donors were predominantly white British and more often female. Spike-spanning, vaccine-associated CD4 TCRs were dominant at 160-218 and 743-854. Increases in Spike-specific TCR breadth and depth were seen after two AZD1222 doses.

This CDR3 is built from 17 residues. V was cut by 1 base and J by 2 bases, with 17 bases left in between. CDR1 is SEHNR, CDR2 FQNEAQ, per germline (reference sequence). This receptor was identified in an adult in good health. The sample in question was peripheral blood, obtained on day 0 of AZD1222 vaccination. This rearrangement joins TRBV7-9 to TRBJ2-5, with no clear D. This CDR3 reads CASSLGRDERSQETQYF. DNA of the CDR3: TGTGCCAGCAGCTTAGGTAGGGATGAGAGATCGCAAGAGACCCAGTACTTC.